This TCR beta chain was recovered during a study of cytomegalovirus exposure and HLA in healthy donors. Researchers ran the PCR with 60 Vbeta and 13 Jbeta primers. Clones were sequenced by immunoSEQ multiplex PCR, and TCRdb holds only the in-frame ones, with some missing. The sample totals fewer than 250,000 clones. Per the germline V gene, CDR1 is LNHNV and CDR2 is YYDKDF (reference sequence). Trimming took 5 bases from V and 0 from J; bases not matched to a gene: 5. The CDR3 contains 16 residues. The gene calls are TRBV15 and TRBJ2-3; 10 positions match TRBD2. The receptor was isolated from a woman aged 25 to 39 in good health and CMV-seropositive. Sequenced material: PBMCs. The CDR3 region is CATSAGTSVSTDTQYF. In DNA, the CDR3 is TGTGCCACCAGCGCTGGGACTAGCGTTAGCACAGATACGCAGTATTTT.